This T cell receptor beta chain is from a study of a mutant IDH1 vaccine in newly diagnosed glioma. Study-level information: Vaccines were first given 4-6 weeks after radiotherapy alone, or with temozolomide cycles. Treated patients showed a male proportion of roughly 62%, a female proportion of about 40%, and a mean age of approximately 40 years.

On this clone: Its antigen remains unknown.

Produced via immunoSEQ multiplex PCR; TCRdb's table is partial and in-frame only. Of 50,000 to 75,000 clones listed, about four fifths are singletons. Whole-study findings and limits: Any relationship between pseudoprogression and changes in top peripheral T cell clonotypes seemed absent.

CDR1 and CDR2 (germline): MRHNA, SNTAGT. Deletions cut 5 bases from V and 4 bases from J, with 20 bases between. The CDR3 loop spans 16 amino acids. Time point described: week 11, during vaccination. Topical imiquimod accompanied each vaccine dose, which consisted of 300 ug of mutant IDH1 20-mer peptide. V gene TRBV6-4 combines with J gene TRBJ1-1; TRBD1 might be the D (5 bases). Sequenced here: PBMCs, sampled from a glioma patient whose treatment included an IDH1 peptide vaccine. The source is a man aged 50 or older with glioma. The CDR3 DNA reads as TGTGCCAGCAGTCCCTCAACCTACACTGGGGGCACTGAAGCTTTCTTT. It yields the protein CASSPSTYTGGTEAFF.